The 27 T cell receptor beta chains given below trace back to one sample, sequenced in a study of blood T cell repertoires in COVID-19. Generated by immunoSEQ multiplex PCR, the TCRdb table keeps only in-frame clones and is missing some. The sample lists approximately 140,000 clones, roughly 90% occurring once. Sequences were obtained from peripheral blood. These receptors came from a human donor in a cohort sampled during active COVID-19.

The genes are TRBV28 and TRBJ1-3; unclear D gene. Germline lookup yields CDR1 MDHEN and CDR2 SYDVKM. V lost 3 bases to trimming and J lost 0 bases, with 3 bases between them. The CDR3 covers 13 residues. The CDR3 reads CASSFNSGNTIYF. The CDR3 nucleotides are TGTGCCAGCAGTTTTAACTCTGGAAACACCATATATTTT.

The gene calls are TRBV28 and TRBJ1-2, with D perhaps TRBD1 (5 bases). The CDR3 length is 15 residues. In germline, CDR1 is MDHEN, CDR2 SYDVKM. V was cut by 1 base and J by 6 bases, with 15 bases left in between. The CDR3 DNA sequence: TGTGCCAGCAGTTTATCCCCCGGGGGTGGGAATGGCTACACCTTC. This codes for CASSLSPGGGNGYTF.

CDR3 protein: CASSDQGANQPQHF. Here the CDR3 DNA reads TGCGCCAGCAGTGATCAGGGGGCCAATCAGCCCCAGCATTTT. The chain links TRBV10-2 to TRBJ1-5, with 8 bases identical to TRBD1. With V trimmed by 3 bases and J by 3 bases, 1 base remained unmatched. The CDR3 covers 14 residues. Germline V gene lookup returns CDR1 WSHSY and CDR2 SAAADI.

The chain couples TRBV6-2 or TRBV6-3 to TRBJ1-1; D is perhaps TRBD1 (6 bases). This CDR3 is 13 amino acids long. The germline V and J ends were trimmed by 2 bases and 6 bases, with 10 bases remaining between them. The germline V gene has CDR1 MNHEY and CDR2 SVGEGT. Written as DNA, the CDR3 is TGTGCCAGCAGTTACGCCACAGGGTCTGAAGCTTTCTTT. As protein: CASSYATGSEAFF.

This chain connects TRBV3-1 (or the pseudogene TRBV3-2) to TRBJ1-3; D is possibly TRBD1 (5 bases). Trimming cost V 2 bases and J 5 bases, with 13 bases left between them. Looked up from germline, CDR1 is LGHDT and CDR2 is YNNKEL (reference sequence). CDR3 length: 15 amino acids. Here the CDR3 DNA reads TGTGCCAGCAGCCAATCCAGGGAGGGTAGAAACACCATATATTTT. This gives the protein CASSQSREGRNTIYF.

CDR3 in DNA: TGTGCCAGTAGCCTCGGACTAGACTACGAGCAGTACTTC. Translation: CASSLGLDYEQYF. The chain recombines TRBV19 with TRBJ2-7, with 7 bases matching TRBD2. This CDR3 spans 13 amino acids. J gave up 3 bases and V 6 bases, and 5 bases lay outside the gene matches. The germline gives CDR1 LNHDA, CDR2 SQIVND (reference sequence). The entire variable domain, with the rest obtained from reference TRBV19 and TRBJ2-7, is as follows: DGGITQSPKYLFRKEGQNVTLSCEQNLNHDAMYWYRQDPGQGLRLIYYSQIVNDFQKGDIAEGYSVSREKKESFPLTVTSAQKNPTAFYLCASSLGLDYEQYFGPGTRLTVT.

The V gene is TRBV24-1, the J gene TRBJ1-5; D is ambiguous. The germline V gene has CDR1 KGHDR and CDR2 SFDVKD. The ends were cut back, 5 bases at V and 0 bases at J, with 7 bases in the middle. This CDR3 contains 14 residues. The CDR3 spells CATSAGYSNQPQHF. For the CDR3, the DNA is TGTGCCACCAGTGCCGGTTATAGCAATCAGCCCCAGCATTTT.

The V call is TRBV6-6, the J call TRBJ2-7; 8 positions agree with TRBD1. Germline V gene lookup returns CDR1 MNHNY and CDR2 SVGAGI (reference sequence). J gave up 10 bases and V 0 bases, and 11 bases lay outside the gene matches. CDR3 length equals 15 residues. CDR3 amino acids: CASSYSSGQDTAQYF. The CDR3, as DNA: TGTGCCAGCAGTTACTCGTCGGGACAGGACACGGCACAGTACTTC.

The V call is TRBV19, the J call TRBJ2-7; 10 bases line up with TRBD2. Germline V gene lookup returns CDR1 LNHDA and CDR2 SQIVND (reference sequence). V dropped 5 bases and J dropped 7; count of bases not matched to a gene: 11. The CDR3 is 15 residues long. CDR3 sequence: CASSADSGGALEQYF. The CDR3 DNA reads TGTGCCAGTAGTGCCGACAGCGGGGGGGCCCTGGAGCAGTACTTC.

In this sample, this clone turned up once. The chain employs TRBV28 and TRBJ2-7; perhaps TRBD2 as D (5 bases). Germline loops: CDR1 MDHEN, CDR2 SYDVKM. This CDR3 has 12 residues. The ends were cut back, 5 bases at V and 0 bases at J, with 5 bases in the middle. CDR3 bases: TGTGCCAGCAGTGGGAGCTCCTACGAGCAGTACTTC. Translating gives CASSGSSYEQYF.

V gene TRBV19 combines with J gene TRBJ2-1; weak D call: TRBD2 (6 bases). V lost 6 bases to trimming and J lost 0 bases, with 15 bases between them. The CDR3 runs to 16 residues. Germline CDR1 is LNHDA and CDR2 is SQIVND (reference sequence). The CDR3 DNA is TGTGCCAGTAGCTCCCTCGGGGGAGACTCCTACAATGAGCAGTTCTTC. Protein: CASSSLGGDSYNEQFF. The full variable domain, completed using reference TRBV19 and TRBJ2-1, is DGGITQSPKYLFRKEGQNVTLSCEQNLNHDAMYWYRQDPGQGLRLIYYSQIVNDFQKGDIAEGYSVSREKKESFPLTVTSAQKNPTAFYLCASSSLGGDSYNEQFFGPGTRLTVL.

This chain joins TRBV13 and TRBJ1-4, with 7 bases identical to TRBD1. Germline CDR1 reads PRHDT; CDR2 reads FYEKMQ (reference sequence). Trimming at V came to 2 bases and at J to 5 bases, leaving 5 bases not matched to a gene. CDR3 length: 15 residues. The CDR3 sequence is CASSLQAQGNEKLFF. The CDR3 DNA is TGTGCCAGCAGCTTACAGGCACAGGGGAATGAAAAACTGTTTTTT.

This clone turned up a few times. The rearrangement uses TRBV5-4 and TRBJ1-1; TRBD1 might be the D (5 bases). Trimming removed 5 bases from V and 2 bases from J, with 13 bases in between. The CDR3 is 14 amino acids. In germline, CDR1 is SGHNT, CDR2 YYREEE (reference sequence). CDR3 sequence reads: CASRQDSSNTEAFF. As DNA, the CDR3 is TGTGCCAGCAGACAAGACAGTTCTAACACTGAAGCTTTCTTT.

This chain uses TRBV7-3 with TRBJ2-3; TRBD1 agrees at 10 bases. From germline, CDR1 is SGHTA and CDR2 FQGTGA. This CDR3 has 15 amino acids. V lost 4 bases, J lost 2 bases, and 3 bases stayed unmatched. DNA for the CDR3: TGTGCCAGCAGCTACGGACAGGGGGACACAGATACGCAGTATTTT. Protein sequence: CASSYGQGDTDTQYF.

The CDR3, as DNA: TGTGCCAGCAGCCAAAAGACAGGAACCAATTCACCCCTCCACTTT. Translated: CASSQKTGTNSPLHF. The genes are TRBV28 and TRBJ1-6; D is perhaps TRBD1 (6 bases). This CDR3 region has 15 residues. The V end was cut by 6 bases, the J end by 7 bases, with 16 bases between. Germline values: CDR1 MDHEN, CDR2 SYDVKM. Full variable domain (rest looked up from reference TRBV28 and TRBJ1-6): DVKVTQSSRYLVKRTGEKVFLECVQDMDHENMFWYRQDPGLGLRLIYFSYDVKMKEKGDIPEGYSVSREKKERFSLILESASTNQTSMYLCASSQKTGTNSPLHFGNGTRLTVT.

The chain joins TRBV30 to TRBJ1-3, with a weak D call TRBD1 (6 bases). The CDR3 is 18 residues long. V dropped 2 bases and J dropped 1 base, with 21 bases sitting between them. Germline V CDR1 and CDR2: GTSNPN, SVGIG (reference sequence). CDR3 nucleotides: TGTGCCTGGAGTATCGGAACAGGGTGGATCCAATCTGGAAACACCATATATTTT. Translating it yields CAWSIGTGWIQSGNTIYF.

The chain joins TRBV7-2 to TRBJ2-1, with a tentative D call TRBD1 (5 bases). The ends were cut back, 7 bases at V and 5 bases at J, with 18 bases in the middle. The germline gives CDR1 SGHTA, CDR2 FQGNSA. The CDR3 contains 15 residues. The CDR3 reads CASTVVTRADNEQFF. CDR3 sequence (DNA): TGTGCCAGCACCGTAGTGACCAGGGCGGACAATGAGCAGTTCTTC.

The sample holds one count of this clone. This chain uses TRBV28 with TRBJ1-4; TRBD1 is a possible D gene (6 bases). The germline V and J ends were trimmed by 6 bases and 2 bases, with 13 bases remaining between them. The CDR3 spans 15 residues. Germline V gives CDR1 MDHEN, CDR2 SYDVKM. Written as DNA, the CDR3 is TGTGCCAGCAGCGAGCAGGGGTCCACTAATGAAAAACTGTTTTTT. This encodes CASSEQGSTNEKLFF.

The rearrangement uses TRBV5-1 and TRBJ1-1, with TRBD1 identical over 11 bases. The CDR3 contains 14 residues. V trimming: 6 bases; J trimming: 4 bases; junction bases outside the gene matches: 5. The V gene's germline CDR1 is SGHRS and CDR2 YFSETQ. Here the CDR3 DNA reads TGCGCCAGCACCCCCGGGACAGGGGGCACTGAAGCTTTCTTT. It translates to CASTPGTGGTEAFF.

This chain connects TRBV5-1 to TRBJ2-2; the match to TRBD1 covers 9 bases. V lost 2 bases and J lost 6; bases outside the gene matches: 5. This CDR3 has 15 residues. CDR1 and CDR2 from the germline V gene are SGHRS and YFSETQ. As DNA, the CDR3 is TGCGCCAGCAGCTTTACAGGGGGCGCATCCGGGGAGCTGTTTTTT. As protein: CASSFTGGASGELFF.

The V gene is TRBV10-2, the J gene TRBJ2-7; 12 bases align to TRBD2. Germline CDR1 and CDR2: WSHSY and SAAADI. CDR3 length equals 14 residues. Trimming cost V 6 bases and J 4 bases; bases outside gene matches: 4. The CDR3 protein is CASRGLAGGYEQYF. CDR3 DNA: TGCGCCAGCAGGGGACTAGCGGGCGGTTACGAGCAGTACTTC.

The table lists this clone with a few counts. The V and J genes are TRBV10-3 and TRBJ2-7; 10 nucleotides align to TRBD2. Germline CDR1 reads ENHRY; CDR2 reads SYGVKD. The CDR3 has 15 residues. Trimming took 5 bases from V and 4 from J; bases not matched to a gene: 8. DNA for the CDR3: TGTGCCATCAGTAACCCGGGACTAGCGAGTTACGAGCAGTACTTC. It is translated as CAISNPGLASYEQYF.

The J gene is TRBJ1-2, the V gene TRBV12-3 or TRBV12-4; D unclear. The length of the CDR3 is 12 residues. Trimming left V 5 bases short and J 6 bases short, with 10 bases between. The DNA for the CDR3 is TGTGCCAGCAGTACTACCCCAGATGGCTACACCTTC. Its protein is CASSTTPDGYTF.

The gene calls are TRBV6-1 and TRBJ2-4; TRBD1 matches 9 bases. V dropped 0 bases and J dropped 8; count of bases not matched to a gene: 23. The germline V gene encodes CDR1 MNHNS and CDR2 SASEGT. The CDR3 contains 21 residues. CDR3 nucleotides: TGTGCCAGCAGTGAAGCTTCCGGGACAGGGCGCCCTCCATGGCGTTGGTACATTCAGTACTTC. Its protein is CASSEASGTGRPPWRWYIQYF.

The chain combines TRBV2 with TRBJ1-4, with TRBD1 identical over 8 bases. CDR3 size: 14 residues. Germline loops: CDR1 SNHLY, CDR2 FYNNEI. V trimming: 6 bases; J trimming: 11 bases; junction bases outside the gene matches: 11. The CDR3 here is CASSDGQGGEKLFF. The CDR3, as DNA: TGTGCCAGCAGCGACGGACAGGGAGGGGAGAAACTGTTTTTT.

This CDR3 reads CASSYGADNQPQHF. In DNA form, the CDR3 reads TGTGCCAGCAGTTACGGGGCAGACAATCAGCCCCAGCATTTT. The chain has TRBV6-2 or TRBV6-3 and TRBJ1-5; D is possibly TRBD1 (5 bases). Trimming removed 2 bases at V and 3 bases at J, with 8 bases between. In germline, CDR1 is MNHEY, CDR2 SVGEGT. The CDR3 loop spans 14 amino acids.

This clone has a single count. The rearrangement links TRBV30 to TRBJ1-1, with a possible D match to TRBD1 (5 bases). This CDR3 spans 16 amino acids. Trimming took 2 bases from V and 2 from J, leaving 18 bases between them. CDR1 and CDR2 from the germline V gene are GTSNPN and SVGIG (reference sequence). CDR3 protein: CAWSPSGRRDNTEAFF. The CDR3 DNA reads TGTGCCTGGAGTCCTTCAGGGCGGCGGGACAACACTGAAGCTTTCTTT.